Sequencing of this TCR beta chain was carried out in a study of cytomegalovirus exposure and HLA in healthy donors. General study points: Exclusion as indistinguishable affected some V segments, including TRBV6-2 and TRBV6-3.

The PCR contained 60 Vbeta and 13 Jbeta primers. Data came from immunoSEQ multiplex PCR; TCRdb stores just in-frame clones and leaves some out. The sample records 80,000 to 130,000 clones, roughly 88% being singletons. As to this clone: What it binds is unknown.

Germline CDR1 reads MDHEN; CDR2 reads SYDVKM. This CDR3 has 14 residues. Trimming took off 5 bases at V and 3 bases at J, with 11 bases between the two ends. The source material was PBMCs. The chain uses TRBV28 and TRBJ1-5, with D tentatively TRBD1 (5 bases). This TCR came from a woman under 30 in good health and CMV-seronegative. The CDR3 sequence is CASSTTGANQPQHF. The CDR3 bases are TGTGCCAGCAGTACAACAGGAGCCAATCAGCCCCAGCATTTT.